Below are 2 T cell receptor beta chains sequenced from a single sample in a study of blood T cell repertoires in COVID-19 (dated by TCRdb to 2020 to 2022). Library preparation employed the immunoSEQ multiplex PCR assay. What TCRdb holds here is the immuneACCESS table cut down to in-frame rearrangements. Part of the clones is not present; checked against another copy, under half of the missing clones reflect an unresolved V gene, and the others are unexplained. The sample table contains 200,000 to 250,000 clones; only one count was recorded for 80% of them. The ten largest clones take up 4.5% to 7% of the sample. Sequencing was done on a sample of peripheral blood. All receptors derive from a woman in her sixties or seventies with acute or convalescent COVID-19.

V and J are TRBV30 and TRBJ1-3; TRBD1 might be the D (5 bases). This CDR3 spans 18 amino acids. Germline values: CDR1 GTSNPN, CDR2 SVGIG (reference sequence). V gave up 8 bases and J gave up 1 base, with 27 bases separating them. The CDR3 region is CANPGGRSTMGSGNTIYF. In nucleotides, the CDR3 is TGTGCCAACCCGGGGGGTCGGTCAACTATGGGGTCTGGAAACACCATATATTTT. The variable domain in full, completed from reference TRBV30 and TRBJ1-3, reads SQTIHQWPATLVQPVGSPLSLECTVEGTSNPNLYWYRQAAGRGLQLLFYSVGIGQISSEVPQNLSASRPQDRQFILSSKKLLLSDSGFYLCANPGGRSTMGSGNTIYFGEGSWLTVV.

A few counts support this clone. CDR3 in amino acids: CASSFGQDYNSPLHF. The CDR3 DNA is TGTGCCAGCAGTTTTGGACAGGATTATAATTCACCCCTCCACTTT. The chain links TRBV27 to TRBJ1-6; 7 bases map to TRBD1. Germline assignment: CDR1 MNHEY and CDR2 SMNVEV (reference sequence). V shed 3 bases, J shed 4 bases, and the junction held 3 bases outside the gene matches. This CDR3 comprises 15 residues.